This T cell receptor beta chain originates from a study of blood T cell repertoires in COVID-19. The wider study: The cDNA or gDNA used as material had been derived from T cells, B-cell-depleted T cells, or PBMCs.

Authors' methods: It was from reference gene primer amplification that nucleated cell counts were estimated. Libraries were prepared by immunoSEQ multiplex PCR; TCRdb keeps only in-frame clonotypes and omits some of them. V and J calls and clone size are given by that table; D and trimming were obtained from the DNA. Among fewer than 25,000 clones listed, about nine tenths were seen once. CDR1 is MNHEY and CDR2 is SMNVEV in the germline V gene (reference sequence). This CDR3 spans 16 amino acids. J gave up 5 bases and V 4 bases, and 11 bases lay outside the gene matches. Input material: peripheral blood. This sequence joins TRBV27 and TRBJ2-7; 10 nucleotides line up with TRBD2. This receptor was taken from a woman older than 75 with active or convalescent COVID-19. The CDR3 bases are TGTGCCAGCAGTTCCCCCCATCTAGCGGGGGAAGACGAGCAGTACTTC. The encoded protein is CASSSPHLAGEDEQYF.